These T cell receptor beta chains were read from a single sample in a study of blood T cell repertoires in COVID-19. Produced via immunoSEQ multiplex PCR; TCRdb's table is partial and in-frame only. The profile shows 180,000 or so clones, roughly nine tenths of them singletons. The sequenced sample was peripheral blood. The origin of the receptors is a woman in her sixties or seventies with COVID-19, enrolled during active disease. Both conserved end residues are part of each CDR3. A D gene is named only where the DNA matches it firmly. Not every row has a clone size; where given, it reads once, few, many or a size class.

clone size	D gene	V gene	J gene	CDR3 protein	CDR3 DNA
NA	TRBD1	TRBV7-8	TRBJ1-6	CASSSQGTGHNSPLHF	TGTGCCAGCAGCTCCCAGGGGACAGGCCATAATTCACCCCTCCACTTT
NA	TRBD1	TRBV7-6	TRBJ1-6	CASSSRQGDNSPLHF	TGTGCCAGCAGCTCCCGACAGGGCGATAATTCACCCCTCCACTTT
NA	NA	TRBV27	TRBJ1-2	CASSTAGQEEPYGYTF	TGTGCCAGCAGTACGGCTGGGCAGGAGGAACCCTATGGCTACACCTTC
NA	TRBD2	TRBV27	TRBJ2-7	CASSHYSGRAPYEQYF	TGTGCCAGCAGTCATTATAGCGGGAGGGCCCCCTACGAGCAGTACTTC
NA	NA	TRBV4-3	TRBJ1-5	CASSQAWTVSNQPQHF	TGCGCCAGCAGCCAAGCCTGGACAGTGAGCAATCAGCCCCAGCATTTT
NA	TRBD1	TRBV2	TRBJ1-5	CASSARQGYSNQPQHF	TGTGCCAGCAGTGCCCGACAGGGGTACAGCAATCAGCCCCAGCATTTT
once	NA	TRBV6-6	TRBJ1-5	CASKTGQNQPQHF	TGTGCCAGCAAAACAGGGCAGAATCAGCCCCAGCATTTT
NA	TRBD2	TRBV4-2	TRBJ2-7	CASSPRPGTSGSTSYEQYF	TGTGCCAGCAGCCCCAGGCCCGGGACTAGCGGGAGTACATCCTACGAGCAGTACTTC
NA	NA	TRBV19	TRBJ1-5	CASSNRVSNQPQHF	TGTGCCAGTAGTAACAGGGTCAGCAATCAGCCCCAGCATTTT
NA	TRBD1	TRBV29-1	TRBJ1-5	CSVLDRGEPQHF	TGCAGCGTTCTGGACAGGGGGGAGCCCCAGCATTTT
NA	NA	TRBV6-2/TRBV6-3	TRBJ1-5	CASSNGVPQHF	TGTGCCAGCAGTAACGGGGTGCCCCAGCATTTT
NA	TRBD1	TRBV9	TRBJ2-1	CASSQKGQAYNEQFF	TGTGCCAGCAGCCAGAAGGGACAGGCCTACAATGAGCAGTTCTTC
NA	NA	TRBV19	TRBJ1-2	CASSPLDSLNYGYTF	TGTGCCAGTAGTCCGCTAGACAGCCTTAACTATGGCTACACCTTC
NA	NA	TRBV29-1	TRBJ2-1	CSGDKDNEQFF	TGCAGCGGCGACAAAGACAATGAGCAGTTCTTC
NA	NA	TRBV27	TRBJ1-3	CASTLPGSGAGNTIYF	TGTGCCAGCACCCTCCCGGGGTCAGGGGCTGGAAACACCATATATTTT
NA	TRBD2	TRBV19	TRBJ2-3	CASSIRLAGEVTDTQYF	TGTGCCAGTAGTATAAGACTAGCGGGAGAAGTCACAGATACGCAGTATTTT
NA	TRBD2	TRBV5-1	TRBJ2-1	CASSLGLAVSYNEQFF	TGCGCCAGCAGCTTGGGACTAGCGGTATCCTACAATGAGCAGTTCTTC
NA	TRBD2	TRBV18	TRBJ2-7	CASSFAGVDYEQYF	TGTGCCAGCTCGTTCGCGGGAGTGGACTACGAGCAGTACTTC
NA	NA	TRBV30	TRBJ1-2	CAWSSPRAVYGYTF	TGTGCCTGGAGTTCCCCCAGGGCGGTCTATGGCTACACCTTC
NA	TRBD2	TRBV5-1	TRBJ2-1	CASSLGGTSGSLGYNEQFF	TGCGCCAGCAGCTTGGGGGGGACTAGCGGGAGTTTAGGGTACAATGAGCAGTTCTTC
NA	TRBD2	TRBV15	TRBJ2-7	CATSRGSGSYEQYF	TGTGCCACCAGCAGAGGTAGCGGGAGCTACGAGCAGTACTTC
NA	TRBD1	TRBV5-1	TRBJ2-3	CASSPTGGADTQYF	TGCGCCAGCAGCCCCACAGGGGGCGCAGATACGCAGTATTTT
NA	NA	TRBV30	TRBJ1-5	CAWDGEGGNQPQHF	TGTGCCTGGGACGGAGAAGGTGGCAATCAGCCCCAGCATTTT
NA	NA	TRBV30	TRBJ1-2	CAWILGRLEGYTF	TGTGCCTGGATTCTGGGGAGGCTCGAGGGCTACACCTTC
NA	TRBD1	TRBV6-5	TRBJ2-2	CASNRDRGWGELFF	TGTGCCAGCAACCGGGACAGGGGTTGGGGGGAGCTGTTTTTT
NA	TRBD1	TRBV7-9	TRBJ2-2	CASSSQGRELFF	TGTGCCAGCAGTTCACAGGGGAGGGAGCTGTTTTTT
few	TRBD1	TRBV28	TRBJ1-2	CASSPLTGGNYGYTF	TGTGCCAGCAGTCCTTTAACAGGGGGGAACTATGGCTACACCTTC
NA	NA	TRBV7-2	TRBJ1-5	CASSLQVSGQPQHF	TGTGCCAGCAGCTTACAGGTCTCGGGGCAGCCCCAGCATTTT
NA	NA	TRBV9	TRBJ1-4	CASSPGLGASNEKLFF	TGTGCCAGCAGCCCTGGGCTGGGTGCGAGTAATGAAAAACTGTTTTTT
once	TRBD2	TRBV6-6	TRBJ2-1	CASSYRSGRYNEQFF	TGTGCCAGCAGTTACAGAAGCGGGAGATACAATGAACAGTTCTTC
NA	TRBD2	TRBV2	TRBJ2-3	CASSTRLAGEGDTQYF	TGTGCCAGCAGTACCAGACTAGCGGGAGAAGGAGATACGCAGTATTTT
once	NA	TRBV5-4	TRBJ2-5	CASSFSVTETQYF	TGTGCCAGCAGCTTTTCGGTGACTGAGACCCAGTACTTC
NA	NA	TRBV7-9	TRBJ1-5	CASSSQGGMDQPQHF	TGTGCCAGCAGCTCCCAGGGAGGGATGGATCAGCCCCAGCATTTT
once	TRBD2	TRBV11-2	TRBJ2-7	CASSLGGAGAYEQYF	TGTGCCAGCAGCTTAGGAGGGGCGGGAGCCTACGAGCAGTACTTC
once	NA	TRBV9	TRBJ2-2	CASSGGGVGIPNTGELFF	TGTGCCAGCAGCGGAGGGGGGGTTGGAATCCCGAACACCGGGGAGCTGTTTTTT
NA	NA	TRBV3-1/TRBV3-2	TRBJ1-2	CASSQGGNYGYTF	TGTGCCAGCAGCCAAGGAGGAAACTATGGCTACACCTTC
NA	NA	TRBV7-9	TRBJ1-5	CASSREGGQPQHF	TGTGCCAGCAGCCGCGAAGGGGGACAGCCCCAGCATTTT
NA	TRBD1	TRBV19	TRBJ2-6	CASSFGTGSGANVLTF	TGTGCCAGTAGTTTCGGGACAGGGTCTGGGGCCAACGTCCTGACTTTC
NA	NA	TRBV5-1	TRBJ2-3	CASPPTLNGDTQYF	TGCGCCAGCCCCCCAACCCTCAACGGGGATACGCAGTATTTT
NA	TRBD1	TRBV2	TRBJ1-5	CASKFGQGSNQPQHF	TGTGCCAGCAAGTTCGGACAGGGTAGCAATCAGCCCCAGCATTTT
once	TRBD1	TRBV6-5	TRBJ1-2	CASGDRGFYGYTF	TGTGCCAGCGGGGACAGGGGGTTCTATGGCTACACCTTC
once	TRBD1	TRBV19	TRBJ2-2	CANKGQSDTGELFF	TGTGCCAATAAGGGACAGTCAGACACCGGGGAGCTGTTTTTT
NA	TRBD1	TRBV5-5	TRBJ1-6	CASSLGQGAFNSPLHF	TGTGCCAGCAGCTTGGGACAGGGGGCGTTTAATTCACCCCTCCACTTT
NA	NA	TRBV19	TRBJ2-1	CASSRGNEQFF	TGTGCCAGTAGTCGCGGGAATGAGCAGTTCTTC
NA	NA	TRBV19	TRBJ1-2	CASSISRKANYGYTF	TGTGCCAGTAGTATATCCAGGAAAGCTAACTATGGCTACACCTTC
NA	NA	TRBV7-2	TRBJ1-3	CASSLGGSSGNTIYF	TGTGCCAGCAGCTTGGGGGGTAGCTCTGGAAACACCATATATTTT
NA	TRBD1	TRBV30	TRBJ1-5	CAWSPDRGSFYSNQPQHF	TGTGCCTGGAGTCCGGACAGGGGGTCTTTCTATAGCAATCAGCCCCAGCATTTT
NA	NA	TRBV2	TRBJ1-5	CASSVGRGGNQPQHF	TGTGCCAGCAGTGTGGGAAGAGGAGGGAATCAGCCCCAGCATTTT
few	NA	TRBV6-2/TRBV6-3	TRBJ1-1	CASSPNRGDAFF	TGTGCCAGCAGCCCCAATAGGGGCGATGCTTTCTTT